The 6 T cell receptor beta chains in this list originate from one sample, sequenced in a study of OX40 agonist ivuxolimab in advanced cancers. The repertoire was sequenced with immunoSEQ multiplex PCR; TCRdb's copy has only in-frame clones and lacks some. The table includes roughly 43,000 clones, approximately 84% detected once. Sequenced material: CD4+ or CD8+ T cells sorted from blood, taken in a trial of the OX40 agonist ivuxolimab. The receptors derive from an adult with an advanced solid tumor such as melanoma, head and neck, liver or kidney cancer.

The chain's CDR3 is CASSPGTSAQSEQFF. The CDR3 DNA reads as TGTGCCAGCAGTCCCGGGACTAGCGCCCAAAGCGAGCAGTTCTTC. This chain uses TRBV4-2 with TRBJ2-1; TRBD2 aligns across 10 bases. From germline, CDR1 is LGHNA and CDR2 YNFKEQ. This CDR3 is 15 amino acids long. V shed 6 bases and J 10 bases; nucleotides not matched to a gene: 12.

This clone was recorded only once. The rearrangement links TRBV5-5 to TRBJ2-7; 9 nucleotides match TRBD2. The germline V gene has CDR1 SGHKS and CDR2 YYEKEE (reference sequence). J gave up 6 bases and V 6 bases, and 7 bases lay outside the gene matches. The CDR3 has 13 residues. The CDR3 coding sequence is TGTGCCAGCACCCTAGGGACTAGCTCCGAGCAGTACTTC. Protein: CASTLGTSSEQYF.

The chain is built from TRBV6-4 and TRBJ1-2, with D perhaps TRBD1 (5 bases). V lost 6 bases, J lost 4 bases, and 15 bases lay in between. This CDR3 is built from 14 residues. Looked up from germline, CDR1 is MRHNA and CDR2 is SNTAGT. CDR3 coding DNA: TGTGCCAGCAGCATGGCGGGGCAGAGCTATGGCTACACCTTC. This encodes CASSMAGQSYGYTF.

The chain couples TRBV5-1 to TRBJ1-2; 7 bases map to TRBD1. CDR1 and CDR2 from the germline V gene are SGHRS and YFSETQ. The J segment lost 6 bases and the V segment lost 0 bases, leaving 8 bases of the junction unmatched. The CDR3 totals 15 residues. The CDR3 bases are TGCGCCAGCAGCTTGGAAGGACAGGAGGGGAATGGCTACACCTTC. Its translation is CASSLEGQEGNGYTF.

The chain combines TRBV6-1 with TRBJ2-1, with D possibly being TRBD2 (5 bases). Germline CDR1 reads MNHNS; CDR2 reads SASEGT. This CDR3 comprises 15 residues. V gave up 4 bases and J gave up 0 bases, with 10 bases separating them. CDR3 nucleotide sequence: TGTGCCAGCAGTGTGTTTGGGAGCTCCTACAATGAGCAGTTCTTC. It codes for CASSVFGSSYNEQFF.

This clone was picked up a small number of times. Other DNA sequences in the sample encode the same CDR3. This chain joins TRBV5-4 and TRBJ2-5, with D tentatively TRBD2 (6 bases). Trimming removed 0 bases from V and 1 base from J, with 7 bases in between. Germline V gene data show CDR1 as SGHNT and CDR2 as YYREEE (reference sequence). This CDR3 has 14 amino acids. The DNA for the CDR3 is TGTGCCAGCAGCTTGGCGGGGGTCCAAGAGACCCAGTACTTC. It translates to CASSLAGVQETQYF. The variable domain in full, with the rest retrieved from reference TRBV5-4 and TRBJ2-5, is ETGVTQSPTHLIKTRGQQVTLRCSSQSGHNTVSWYQQALGQGPQFIFQYYREEENGRGNFPPRFSGLQFPNYSSELNVNALELDDSALYLCASSLAGVQETQYFGPGTRLLVL.